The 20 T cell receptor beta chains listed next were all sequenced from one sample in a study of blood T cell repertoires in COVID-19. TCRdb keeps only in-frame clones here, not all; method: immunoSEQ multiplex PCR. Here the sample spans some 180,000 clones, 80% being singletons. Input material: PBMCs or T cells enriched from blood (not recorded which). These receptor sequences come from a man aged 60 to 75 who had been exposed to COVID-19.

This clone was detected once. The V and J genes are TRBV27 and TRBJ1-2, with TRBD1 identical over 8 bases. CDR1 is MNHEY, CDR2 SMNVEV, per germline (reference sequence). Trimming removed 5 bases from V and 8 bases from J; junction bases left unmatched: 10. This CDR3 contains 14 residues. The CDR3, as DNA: TGTGCCAGCAGTGCGGGACAGGCCCCGGGGGGCTACACCTTC. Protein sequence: CASSAGQAPGGYTF.

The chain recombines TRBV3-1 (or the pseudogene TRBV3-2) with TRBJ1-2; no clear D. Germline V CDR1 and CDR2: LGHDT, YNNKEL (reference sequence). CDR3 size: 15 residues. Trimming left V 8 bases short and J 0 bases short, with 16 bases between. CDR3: CASRTRGSANYGYTF. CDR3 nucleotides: TGTGCCAGCCGAACAAGAGGGTCAGCTAACTATGGCTACACCTTC.

CDR3 bases: TGTGCCACCTGGGCGGGGGGCGGGCAGCCCCAGCATTTT. It translates to CATWAGGGQPQHF. The chain combines TRBV15 with TRBJ1-5, with D perhaps TRBD1 (6 bases). CDR3 size: 13 residues. Germline CDR1 and CDR2: LNHNV and YYDKDF (reference sequence). Trimming left V 8 bases short and J 7 bases short, with 15 bases between.

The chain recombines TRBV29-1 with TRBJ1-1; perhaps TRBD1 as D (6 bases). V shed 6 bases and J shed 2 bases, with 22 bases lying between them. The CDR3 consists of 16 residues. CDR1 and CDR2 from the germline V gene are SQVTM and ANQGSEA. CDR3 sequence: CSVLDRARGGNTEAFF. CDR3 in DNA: TGCAGCGTCTTGGATCGCGCGCGAGGGGGTAACACTGAAGCTTTCTTT.

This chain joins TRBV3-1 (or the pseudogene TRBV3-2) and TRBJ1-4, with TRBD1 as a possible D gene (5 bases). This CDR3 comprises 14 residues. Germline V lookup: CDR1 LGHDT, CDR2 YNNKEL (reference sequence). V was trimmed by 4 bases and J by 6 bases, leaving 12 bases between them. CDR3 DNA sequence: TGTGCCAGCAGCCGGCGCGGGGGAGATGAAAAACTGTTTTTT. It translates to CASSRRGGDEKLFF.

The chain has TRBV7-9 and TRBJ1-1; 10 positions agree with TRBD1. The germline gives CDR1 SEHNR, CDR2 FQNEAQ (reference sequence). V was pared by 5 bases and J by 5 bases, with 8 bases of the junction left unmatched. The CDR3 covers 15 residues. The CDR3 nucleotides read TGTGCCAGCAGCCCGCGACAGGGGGCAAGGACTGAAGCTTTCTTT. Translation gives CASSPRQGARTEAFF.

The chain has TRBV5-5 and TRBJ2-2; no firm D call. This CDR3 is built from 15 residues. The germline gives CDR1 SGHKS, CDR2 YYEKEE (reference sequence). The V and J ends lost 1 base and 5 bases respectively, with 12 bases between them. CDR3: CASSLRGRQTGELFF. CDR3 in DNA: TGTGCCAGCAGCTTGAGAGGAAGGCAGACCGGGGAGCTGTTTTTT.

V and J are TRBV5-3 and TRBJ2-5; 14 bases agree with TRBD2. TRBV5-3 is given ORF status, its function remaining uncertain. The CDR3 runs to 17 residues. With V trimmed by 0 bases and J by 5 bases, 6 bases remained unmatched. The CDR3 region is CARSLATSGRALETQYF. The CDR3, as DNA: TGTGCCAGAAGCTTGGCGACTAGCGGGAGGGCCTTGGAGACCCAGTACTTC.

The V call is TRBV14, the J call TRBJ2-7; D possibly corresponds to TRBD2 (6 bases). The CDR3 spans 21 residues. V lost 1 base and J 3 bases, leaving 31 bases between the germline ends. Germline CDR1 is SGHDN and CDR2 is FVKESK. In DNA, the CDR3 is TGTGCCAGCAGCCAAGTATTTATCCGGCGGGGAGTGGGGACGGGGAACTACGAGCAGTACTTC. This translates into CASSQVFIRRGVGTGNYEQYF. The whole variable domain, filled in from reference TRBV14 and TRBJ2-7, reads EAGVTQFPSHSVIEKGQTVTLRCDPISGHDNLYWYRRVMGKEIKFLLHFVKESKQDESGMPNNRFLAERTGGTYSTLKVQPAELEDSGVYFCASSQVFIRRGVGTGNYEQYFGPGTRLTVT.

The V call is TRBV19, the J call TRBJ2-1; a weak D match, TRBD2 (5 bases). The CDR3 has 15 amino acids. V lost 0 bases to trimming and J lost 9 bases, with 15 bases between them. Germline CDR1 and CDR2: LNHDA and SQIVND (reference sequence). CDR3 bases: TGTGCCAGTAGTATAGAGTTTCGGCGGGTGGGTGAGCAGTTCTTC. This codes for CASSIEFRRVGEQFF.

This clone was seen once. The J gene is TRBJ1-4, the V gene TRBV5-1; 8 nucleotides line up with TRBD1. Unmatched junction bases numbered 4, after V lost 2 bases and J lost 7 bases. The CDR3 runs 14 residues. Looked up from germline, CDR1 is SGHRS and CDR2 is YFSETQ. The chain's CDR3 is CASSLGQGGEKLFF. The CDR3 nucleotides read TGCGCCAGCAGCTTAGGACAGGGCGGTGAAAAACTGTTTTTT.

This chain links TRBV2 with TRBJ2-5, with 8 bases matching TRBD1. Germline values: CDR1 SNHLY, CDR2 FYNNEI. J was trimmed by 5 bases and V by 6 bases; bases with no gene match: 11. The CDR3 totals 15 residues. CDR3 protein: CASSDRGLALETQYF. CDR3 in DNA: TGTGCCAGCAGCGACAGGGGATTGGCCCTTGAGACCCAGTACTTC.

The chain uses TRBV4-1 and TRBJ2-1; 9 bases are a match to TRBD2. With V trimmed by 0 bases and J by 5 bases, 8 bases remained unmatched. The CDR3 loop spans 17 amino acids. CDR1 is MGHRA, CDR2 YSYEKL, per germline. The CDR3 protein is CASSQDRGAGGHNEQFF. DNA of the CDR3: TGCGCCAGCAGCCAAGATCGGGGAGCGGGAGGTCACAATGAGCAGTTCTTC.

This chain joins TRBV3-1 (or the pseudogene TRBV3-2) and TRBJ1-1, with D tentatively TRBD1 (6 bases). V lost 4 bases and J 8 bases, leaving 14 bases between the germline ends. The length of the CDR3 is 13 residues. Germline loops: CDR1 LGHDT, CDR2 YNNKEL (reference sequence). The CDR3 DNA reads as TGTGCCAGCAGCCTCGATCAGGGGCGGGAAGCTTTCTTT. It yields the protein CASSLDQGREAFF.

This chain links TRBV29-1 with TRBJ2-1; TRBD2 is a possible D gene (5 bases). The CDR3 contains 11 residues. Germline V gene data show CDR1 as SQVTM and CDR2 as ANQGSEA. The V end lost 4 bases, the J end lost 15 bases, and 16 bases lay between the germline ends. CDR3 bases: TGCAGCGTTGCCCCGGCGGGTGAGTGGTTCTTC. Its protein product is CSVAPAGEWFF.

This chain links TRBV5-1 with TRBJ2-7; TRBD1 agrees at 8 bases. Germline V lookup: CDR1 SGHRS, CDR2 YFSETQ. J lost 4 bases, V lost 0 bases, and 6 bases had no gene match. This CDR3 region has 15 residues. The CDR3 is CASSLAQGAYYEQYF. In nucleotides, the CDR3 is TGCGCCAGCAGCTTGGCGCAGGGGGCATATTACGAGCAGTACTTC. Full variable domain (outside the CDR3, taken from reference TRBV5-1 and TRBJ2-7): KAGVTQTPRYLIKTRGQQVTLSCSPISGHRSVSWYQQTPGQGLQFLFEYFSETQRNKGNFPGRFSGRQFSNSRSEMNVSTLELGDSALYLCASSLAQGAYYEQYFGPGTRLTVT.

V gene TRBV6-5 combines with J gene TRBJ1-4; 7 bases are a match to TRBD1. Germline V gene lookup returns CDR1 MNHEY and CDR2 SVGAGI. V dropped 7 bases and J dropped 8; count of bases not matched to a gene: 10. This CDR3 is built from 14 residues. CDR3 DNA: TGTGCCAGCACCCACCGACAGGGCGAGGAAAAACTGTTTTTT. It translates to CASTHRQGEEKLFF.

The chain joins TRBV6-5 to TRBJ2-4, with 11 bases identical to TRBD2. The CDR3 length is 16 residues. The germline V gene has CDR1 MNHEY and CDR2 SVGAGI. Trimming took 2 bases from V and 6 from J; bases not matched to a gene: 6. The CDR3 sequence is CASSYASGTSGNIQYF. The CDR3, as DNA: TGTGCCAGCAGTTACGCCTCCGGGACTAGCGGAAACATTCAGTACTTC.

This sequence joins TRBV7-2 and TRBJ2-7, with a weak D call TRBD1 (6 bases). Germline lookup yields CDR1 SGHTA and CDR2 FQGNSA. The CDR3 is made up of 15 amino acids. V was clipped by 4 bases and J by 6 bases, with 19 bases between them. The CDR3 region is CASSYKTGQVSEQYF. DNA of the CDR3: TGTGCCAGCAGCTACAAAACGGGACAAGTAAGCGAGCAGTACTTC.

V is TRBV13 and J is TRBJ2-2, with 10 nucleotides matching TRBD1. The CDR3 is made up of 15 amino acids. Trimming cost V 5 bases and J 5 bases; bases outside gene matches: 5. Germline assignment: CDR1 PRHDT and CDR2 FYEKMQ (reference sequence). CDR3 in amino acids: CASSRQGAGTGELFF. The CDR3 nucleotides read TGTGCCAGCAGCCGACAGGGGGCTGGGACCGGGGAGCTGTTTTTT.